Presented here are 21 T cell receptor beta chains from one specimen sequenced in a study of blood T cell repertoires in COVID-19. This table comes from immunoSEQ multiplex PCR, and its TCRdb copy is limited to in-frame clones, with some not included. The sample holds fewer than 350,000 clones, around 90% seen once. Sequencing input: PBMCs or T cells enriched from blood (not recorded which). These TCRs come from a woman aged 18 to 35 with acute COVID-19.

The V gene is TRBV10-3, the J gene TRBJ2-1; possibly TRBD2 for D (6 bases). Trimming stripped 2 bases from V and 1 base from J, with 9 bases between. Germline CDR1 and CDR2: ENHRY and SYGVKD. The CDR3 runs to 15 residues. The CDR3 DNA reads as TGTGCCATCAGTGAGGGTAGCGGTTCCTACAATGAGCAGTTCTTC. This translates into CAISEGSGSYNEQFF.

This clone was observed once. The V gene is TRBV7-8, the J gene TRBJ2-1; 8 bases line up with TRBD2. V shed 2 bases, J shed 6 bases, and the junction held 3 bases outside the gene matches. The CDR3 is 14 residues long. Germline CDR1 SGHVS, CDR2 FQNEAQ. CDR3 protein: CASSLLGTSNEQFF. The CDR3, as DNA: TGTGCCAGCAGCTTACTAGGGACTAGCAATGAGCAGTTCTTC.

The V gene is TRBV27, the J gene TRBJ1-2, with 12 bases identical to TRBD1. V was clipped by 5 bases and J by 3 bases; unmatched bases: 10. Germline V gene sequence: CDR1 MNHEY, CDR2 SMNVEV (reference sequence). CDR3 size: 17 residues. The CDR3 sequence: CASSPRDRGLAHYGYTF. Here the CDR3 DNA reads TGTGCCAGCAGTCCGCGGGACAGGGGGCTAGCTCACTATGGCTACACCTTC.

V usage is TRBV15 and J usage is TRBJ2-4, with 9 bases that match TRBD2. Germline V gene data show CDR1 as LNHNV and CDR2 as YYDKDF (reference sequence). Trimming took 2 bases from V and 4 from J; bases not matched to a gene: 6. The CDR3 is made up of 16 amino acids. CDR3 DNA: TGTGCCACCAGCAGATTTGCGGGAGGGAAGAAAAACATTCAGTACTTC. Amino acid sequence: CATSRFAGGKKNIQYF.

This chain connects TRBV12-5 to TRBJ2-2, with 10 bases lining up with TRBD1. V trimming: 3 bases; J trimming: 5 bases; junction bases outside the gene matches: 12. Germline CDR1 and CDR2: LGHNT and FRNRAP. This CDR3 has 18 residues. CDR3 residues: CASGFIGTGAIRTGELFF. CDR3 coding DNA: TGTGCTAGTGGTTTTATAGGGACAGGGGCCATTCGTACCGGGGAGCTGTTTTTT.

The V gene is TRBV30, the J gene TRBJ2-7; 7 nucleotides agree with TRBD1. Germline values: CDR1 GTSNPN, CDR2 SVGIG (reference sequence). Germline trimming cut 3 bases from V and 3 bases from J; bases unmatched to any gene: 2. CDR3 length: 12 amino acids. The CDR3 bases are TGTGCCTGGAGGGGACAGCTCTACGAGCAGTACTTC. It specifies CAWRGQLYEQYF.

The chain is built from TRBV11-2 and TRBJ1-1; weak D call: TRBD1 (5 bases). Germline CDR1 SGHAT, CDR2 FQNNGV. V lost 5 bases, J lost 5 bases, and 18 bases lay in between. CDR3 length equals 15 residues. The CDR3: CASSLSNGGGTEAFF. CDR3 bases: TGTGCCAGCAGCCTATCAAACGGCGGGGGAACTGAAGCTTTCTTT.

The chain employs TRBV19 and TRBJ2-2; 7 bases line up with TRBD1. There are 15 residues in the CDR3. Losses at the gene ends were 4 bases for V and 7 bases for J; bases not matched to a gene: 9. In germline, CDR1 is LNHDA, CDR2 SQIVND (reference sequence). CDR3 sequence (DNA): TGTGCCAGTAGTAAGGGGGCCCGGCAAAACGGGGAGCTGTTTTTT. This gives the protein CASSKGARQNGELFF.

This chain connects TRBV7-9 to TRBJ2-5, with D hard to call. This CDR3 is 16 amino acids long. Germline lookup yields CDR1 SEHNR and CDR2 FQNEAQ (reference sequence). Between the trimmed V and J ends, which lost 4 bases and 1 base, there was a span of 16 bases. The CDR3 nucleotides are TGTGCCAGCAGCTCCCTTAACGACATCCTCCAAGAGACCCAGTACTTC. It is translated as CASSSLNDILQETQYF.

This clone came up a few times. The V and J genes are TRBV7-8 and TRBJ1-1; weak D call: TRBD1 (5 bases). Between the trimmed V and J ends, which lost 5 bases and 5 bases, there was a span of 18 bases. Germline V gene lookup returns CDR1 SGHVS and CDR2 FQNEAQ. CDR3 length equals 15 residues. CDR3 amino acids: CASSQWGQGGTEAFF. The CDR3 nucleotides are TGTGCCAGCAGCCAATGGGGCCAGGGTGGAACTGAAGCTTTCTTT.

The chain recombines TRBV28 with TRBJ2-4, with a weak D call TRBD2 (5 bases). The CDR3 has 14 residues. V shed 9 bases and J shed 2 bases, with 14 bases lying between them. The germline CDR1 and CDR2 sequences are MDHEN and SYDVKM. The CDR3 sequence: CARAQEVSKNIQYF. The CDR3 DNA reads TGTGCCAGGGCCCAGGAGGTCTCCAAAAACATTCAGTACTTC.

With respect to this clone: Other DNA sequences of this sample code for an identical CDR3. The chain carries TRBV5-8 and TRBJ1-5; D ambiguous. V lost 3 bases and J lost 0, with 10 bases in between. The germline gives CDR1 SGHTS, CDR2 YDEGEE. This CDR3 has 15 amino acids. The CDR3: CASSSGGYSNQPQHF. CDR3 sequence (DNA): TGTGCCAGCAGCTCTGGAGGCTATAGCAATCAGCCCCAGCATTTT.

In the case of this clone: The identical CDR3 is also encoded by other nucleotide sequences in the sample. The chain recombines TRBV28 with TRBJ2-2; TRBD1 matches at 8 bases. From germline, CDR1 is MDHEN and CDR2 SYDVKM. V trimming: 1 base; J trimming: 6 bases; junction bases outside the gene matches: 1. The CDR3 loop spans 14 amino acids. CDR3 nucleotide sequence: TGTGCCAGCAGTTTATCAGGGGGCCCCGGGGAGCTGTTTTTT. It yields the protein CASSLSGGPGELFF.

This chain connects TRBV10-1 to TRBJ2-1; 10 bases align to TRBD2. Germline loops: CDR1 WNHNN, CDR2 SYGVQD (reference sequence). The V segment lost 8 bases and the J segment 3 bases; nucleotides outside the gene matches: 4. This CDR3 has 14 amino acids. The CDR3 bases are TGCGCCAGCGGGCCTAGCGGGAGCTACAATGAGCAGTTCTTC. Its protein product is CASGPSGSYNEQFF.

CDR3 loop: CASSLLRKSSYEQYF. In nucleotides, the CDR3 is TGTGCCAGCAGCTTGTTGAGGAAGAGCTCCTACGAGCAGTACTTC. The rearrangement uses TRBV5-6 and TRBJ2-7; no clear D gene. This CDR3 contains 15 residues. V lost 1 base and J lost 0, with 11 bases in between. Germline V gene lookup returns CDR1 SGHDT and CDR2 YYEEEE.

This clone was detected only once. The chain carries TRBV11-2 and TRBJ1-3; D possibly corresponds to TRBD1 (6 bases). The germline V gene has CDR1 SGHAT and CDR2 FQNNGV. The CDR3 contains 15 residues. V was shortened by 8 bases and J by 0 bases, with 14 bases between the two germline ends. DNA for the CDR3: TGTGCCAGCGGTCGGGGGGCTCTCTCTGGAAACACCATATATTTT. This encodes CASGRGALSGNTIYF.

The chain uses TRBV5-6 and TRBJ2-3; 7 bases align to TRBD2. After removal of 0 bases from V and 6 bases from J, the junction contained 7 bases not matched to a gene. The CDR3 is 15 amino acids. Germline lookup yields CDR1 SGHDT and CDR2 YYEEEE. CDR3 DNA: TGTGCCAGCAGCTTGGAAGCGGGAAAGGTTGATACGCAGTATTTT. Protein: CASSLEAGKVDTQYF.

V and J are TRBV3-1 (or the pseudogene TRBV3-2) and TRBJ2-3; 7 nucleotides line up with TRBD1. The trim removed 1 base at V and 1 base at J, leaving 8 bases unmatched. The germline V gene encodes CDR1 LGHDT and CDR2 YNNKEL (reference sequence). The CDR3 runs to 17 residues. The CDR3 loop reads CASSQVKDRRCTDTQYF. CDR3 bases: TGTGCCAGCAGCCAAGTGAAGGACAGGCGATGCACAGATACGCAGTATTTT.

V gene TRBV30 combines with J gene TRBJ1-5; D remains ambiguous. There are 13 residues in the CDR3. The V gene lost 0 bases and the J gene lost 7 bases, with 10 bases spanning the gap. The germline V gene has CDR1 GTSNPN and CDR2 SVGIG (reference sequence). The DNA of the CDR3 is TGTGCCTGGAGTGTAAGGACGGGGCAGCCCCAGCATTTT. Protein: CAWSVRTGQPQHF.

The chain links TRBV21-1 to TRBJ1-6; the table's D call, TRBD1, was not checked against the DNA. TRBV21-1 is a pseudogene segment. The CDR3 sequence is 15 residues long. Here the CDR3 reads CASSKVSRPNSPLHF. The CDR3, as DNA: TGTGCCAGCAGCAAAGTGTCCAGGCCCAATTCACCCCTCCACTTT.

This clone was found once. The chain uses TRBV29-1 and TRBJ2-3, with D possibly matching TRBD2 (5 bases). CDR3 length: 15 residues. The V end was cut by 1 base, the J end by 3 bases, with 14 bases between. The germline gives CDR1 SQVTM, CDR2 ANQGSEA. This CDR3 reads CSVEGTRTGTDTQYF. CDR3 coding DNA: TGCAGCGTTGAAGGGACTCGGACGGGAACAGATACGCAGTATTTT.